This is a list of T cell receptor beta chains from one sample in a study of CD8 T cells in Susac syndrome. MiXCR was run by TCRdb on the immunoSEQ multiplex PCR reads, yielding one entry per CDR3 protein. The sample lists some 47,000 distinct CDR3 sequences, almost 95% occurring once. Specimen: CD8+ T cells from PBMCs. The source is a human donor in good health. CDR3s include the opening cysteine and the closing phenylalanine or tryptophan. The D gene is left open where the match is weak. Only part of the rows carry a size: once, few, many, or a class if the clone is expanded.

cdr3_nt,cdr3_aa,clone_size,j_call,v_call,d_call
TGTCCCAGTAGTATCGGCAGGGGTATTCGGCAGCCCCAGCATTTT,CPSSIGRGIRQPQHF,.,TRBJ1-5,TRBV19,.
TGTGCCAGCAGTTTAGGGCTAGCTGTCGAGCAGTACTTC,CASSLGLAVEQYF,.,TRBJ2-7,TRBV12-3/TRBV12-4,.
TGTGCCAGCAGCCCGGTGGCAGGGTCTCAGCCCCAGCATTTT,CASSPVAGSQPQHF,.,TRBJ1-5,TRBV7-9,.
TGCGCCAGCAGCCAAAGCGGGAGGATGCCCCCAGATACGCAGTATTTT,CASSQSGRMPPDTQYF,few,TRBJ2-3,TRBV4-1,TRBD2
TGTGCCAGCAGTCCCGGACCACTGAATGAGCAGTTCTTC,CASSPGPLNEQFF,.,TRBJ2-1,TRBV6-5,.
TGCGCCAGCAGCCAAGGTAATAGCCCGGGCTACGAGCAGTACTTC,CASSQGNSPGYEQYF,.,TRBJ2-7,TRBV4-1,.
TGTGCCAGCAGGAAGACCAGGCTAGCGGGGGAACAAGAGACCCAGTACTTC,CASRKTRLAGEQETQYF,.,TRBJ2-5,TRBV7-6,TRBD2
TGTGCCAGTAGTTTGGACGGTTCGAACACTGAAGCTTTCTTT,CASSLDGSNTEAFF,.,TRBJ1-1,TRBV19,.
TGTGCCAGCAGTACCCTGGGGGGACAGGGCCCCTCTGGGGCCAACGTCCTGACTTTC,CASSTLGGQGPSGANVLTF,.,TRBJ2-6,TRBV27,TRBD1
TGTGCCAGTAGTATGAGCGGAGCGACCTACAATGAGCAGTTCTTC,CASSMSGATYNEQFF,.,TRBJ2-1,TRBV19,.
TGTGCCAGCAGCAGTGCAGGGTCCGCTGAAGCTTTCTTT,CASSSAGSAEAFF,once,TRBJ1-1,TRBV7-9,.
TGTGCCAGCAGTTCGAACCTGGGTTCCACCGGGGAGCTGTTTTTT,CASSSNLGSTGELFF,few,TRBJ2-2,TRBV6-6,.
TGCGCCAGCAGCCCACTAAGGGAGGCTAACTATGGCTACACCTTC,CASSPLREANYGYTF,.,TRBJ1-2,TRBV4-1,.